The clone carrying this TCR beta chain was counted between two and nine times. Its matching antigen is unknown. These data come from a study of cytomegalovirus exposure and HLA in healthy donors. Findings and limits, study-wide: Several of the most significant clusters appeared, in a later analysis, to be linked to common viral pathogens. Some V segments, including TRBV6-2 and TRBV6-3, were excluded as indistinguishable. It was shown in a later analysis that HLA-associated TCR beta chains were more clonally expanded than other, equally common chains. Apparent HLA restriction characterized most CMV-associated TCR beta chains in a later analysis.

V lost 3 bases, J lost 2 bases, and 9 bases stayed unmatched. The V gene's germline CDR1 is PRHDT and CDR2 FYEKMQ (reference sequence). This CDR3 is 17 amino acids long. Both 60 Vbeta primers and 13 Jbeta primers went into the PCR. Measured with immunoSEQ multiplex PCR; TCRdb has only the in-frame clones, and not every one. The data show fewer than 150,000 clones, 73% seen once. The chain links TRBV13 to TRBJ2-3; 9 nucleotides agree with TRBD2. The specimen sequenced was PBMCs. This clonotype was sampled from a human donor in good health. The CDR3 reads CASSLGSLAGFTDTQYF. The CDR3 nucleotides are TGTGCCAGCAGCTTGGGCTCTCTAGCGGGATTCACAGATACGCAGTATTTT.